The 5 T cell receptor beta chains listed next were all sequenced from one sample in a study of metastatic and nonmetastatic thyroid tumors. No treatment had been given to any patient before thyroid surgery. TCRdb re-clonotyped the PCR reads via MiXCR. The repertoire consists of approximately 74,000 clones, with 12% to 15% occurring once and the leading ten covering just over 6.5%. Sequencing used blood. The receptors derive from a male donor with papillary thyroid cancer or a benign thyroid nodule (not recorded which). Some clones in this sample may be carry-over from other donors' samples.

The table lists this clone with many counts. The genes are TRBV7-6 and TRBJ1-2, with D tentatively TRBD1 (6 bases). The CDR3 loop spans 13 amino acids. The germline CDR1 and CDR2 sequences are SGHVS and FNYEAQ. V gave up 5 bases and J gave up 4 bases, with 11 bases separating them. This chain's CDR3 is CASSQQGVYGYTF. In DNA, the CDR3 is TGTGCCAGCAGCCAACAGGGAGTCTATGGCTACACCTTC.

This clone was counted many times. The gene calls are TRBV4-2 and TRBJ2-7, with 10 bases matching TRBD2. CDR1 and CDR2 (germline): LGHNA, YNFKEQ. With V trimmed by 0 bases and J by 6 bases, 8 bases remained unmatched. CDR3 length: 16 amino acids. The CDR3 reads CASSQDSASGSREQYF. CDR3 nucleotides: TGTGCCAGCAGCCAAGATTCCGCTAGCGGGAGTCGCGAGCAGTACTTC.

J is TRBJ2-1 and V is TRBV19; 8 bases line up with TRBD1. J lost 6 bases, V lost 6 bases, and 13 bases had no gene match. CDR1 LNHDA and CDR2 SQIVND come from the germline V gene (reference sequence). This CDR3 region has 16 residues. CDR3 DNA sequence: TGTGCCAGTAGATCTCCAGGGACAGGATTTTCCAATGAGCAGTTCTTC. This codes for CASRSPGTGFSNEQFF.

This clone appeared many times. The chain combines TRBV20-1 with TRBJ1-1; no clear D. The V end was cut by 0 bases, the J end by 2 bases, with 13 bases between. This CDR3 has 15 amino acids. Germline CDR1 is DFQATT and CDR2 is SNEGSKA (reference sequence). The CDR3 loop reads CSARDFGGLNTEAFF. CDR3 nucleotides: TGCAGTGCTAGAGACTTTGGCGGGCTTAACACTGAAGCTTTCTTT.

This clone was recorded many times. This sequence joins TRBV2 and TRBJ2-7; D unclear. This CDR3 comprises 13 residues. Between the trimmed V and J ends, which lost 2 bases and 4 bases, there was a span of 9 bases. Germline V gene lookup returns CDR1 SNHLY and CDR2 FYNNEI. CDR3 coding DNA: TGTGCCAGCAGTGAACGGCCGCCTTACGAGCAGTACGTC. Translating gives CASSERPPYEQYV.